The clone carrying this T cell receptor (beta chain) is deemed medium-sized (0.01 to 0.1%). Its specificity is not known. The CDR3 consists of 17 residues. Germline values: CDR1 DFQATT, CDR2 SNEGSKA (reference sequence). Trimming removed 0 bases from V and 2 bases from J; junction bases left unmatched: 10. The data were obtained in a study of liver allograft versus peripheral blood T cells. The wider study: The study compared liver allograft T cell receptor repertoires against peripheral blood repertoires of liver transplant recipients.

TCRdb fed the reads into MiXCR, producing one record per CDR3 protein. Of about 400 distinct CDR3 sequences in the sample, 25% were seen once. Overall study results and limits: Liver allograft repertoires of T cell receptors reportedly diverged from peripheral blood repertoires.

This TCR was recovered from a human patient who had a liver transplant. Some T cells may originate from the graft donor. This chain joins TRBV20-1 and TRBJ1-5, with 7 bases that match TRBD1. The CDR3 is CSARDQTGAWRNQPQHF. The CDR3 bases are TGCAGTGCTAGAGATCAAACAGGGGCTTGGCGCAATCAGCCCCAGCATTTT.